This note documents a single TCR beta chain sequence. This record belongs to a study of OX40 agonist ivuxolimab in advanced cancers. The assay was immunoSEQ multiplex PCR, and TCRdb's table has in-frame clones only and misses some. This sample yields about 45,000 clones, of which just under 95% are seen a single time; roughly 11% belongs to the top ten. The germline V gene encodes CDR1 MNHEY and CDR2 SMNVEV (reference sequence). The V end lost 5 bases, the J end lost 5 bases, and 18 bases lay between the germline ends. The CDR3 is made up of 15 amino acids. The chain is built from TRBV27 and TRBJ2-5, with D possibly called TRBD1 or TRBD2 (5 bases each). The sequence was collected from an adult with an advanced solid tumor such as melanoma, head and neck, liver or kidney cancer. This material consisted of CD4+ or CD8+ T cells sorted from blood, taken in a trial of the OX40 agonist ivuxolimab. This CDR3 reads CASSPPGTLGETQYF. CDR3 DNA: TGTGCCAGCAGTCCGCCCGGGACCCTGGGGGAGACCCAGTACTTC.